This T cell receptor beta chain was documented in a study of blood T cell repertoires in COVID-19. Study-level background: T cells, B-cell-depleted T cells, or PBMCs provided the cDNA or gDNA that served as material.

In the original analysis: It was from reference gene primer amplification that nucleated cell counts were estimated. Generated by immunoSEQ multiplex PCR, the TCRdb table keeps only in-frame clones and is missing some. That table is the source of V, J and clone size, and D and trimming were worked out from the DNA. The table has roughly 260,000 clones, 75% to 90% seen once; the top ten hold approximately 2%. This CDR3 is 14 amino acids long. V was trimmed by 4 bases and J by 3 bases, leaving 14 bases between them. Germline assignment: CDR1 SGHRS and CDR2 YFSETQ. Recovery meant two consecutive negative NP/OP PCR tests, professional clearance, or resolved symptoms. This clone has a single count. The identical CDR3 is also encoded by other nucleotide sequences in the sample.

The source of this sequence is a woman aged 45-65 years who had recovered from COVID-19. The sample taken for sequencing was PBMCs or T cells enriched from blood (not recorded which). The chain joins TRBV5-1 to TRBJ2-7, with D possibly matching TRBD1 (7 bases). The CDR3 protein is CASSLGQGGYEQYF. In DNA, the CDR3 is TGCGCCAGCAGCCTGGGGCAGGGGGGCTACGAGCAGTACTTC.